The 27 T cell receptor beta chains below come from one sample, sequenced in a study of cytomegalovirus exposure and HLA in healthy donors. 60 Vbeta and 13 Jbeta primers were used in PCR. TCRdb's table, derived via immunoSEQ multiplex PCR, lists solely in-frame clones and lacks some. The sample contains more than 150,000 clones, roughly 80% of which appear only once. The sample taken for sequencing was PBMCs. The source of these receptors is a man aged 40-55 years in good health and CMV-seronegative.

The CDR3 loop reads CASSFTGGNQPQHF. CDR3 nucleotide sequence: TGCGCCAGCAGCTTTACAGGGGGCAATCAGCCCCAGCATTTT. J is TRBJ1-5 and V is TRBV5-1, with TRBD1 matching over 7 bases. V was clipped by 2 bases and J by 2 bases; unmatched bases: 1. Germline V gives CDR1 SGHRS, CDR2 YFSETQ. The CDR3 loop spans 14 amino acids.

V is TRBV28 and J is TRBJ2-7; unclear D gene. Between the trimmed V and J ends, which lost 4 bases and 2 bases, there was a span of 3 bases. Germline CDR1 and CDR2: MDHEN and SYDVKM. The CDR3 spans 11 residues. CDR3 nucleotides: TGTGCCAGCAGTTCTGCCTACGAGCAGTACTTC. Its translation: CASSSAYEQYF.

The chain links TRBV7-9 to TRBJ1-5, with 7 bases that match TRBD1. CDR3 length: 13 amino acids. Losses at the gene ends were 5 bases for V and 7 bases for J; bases not matched to a gene: 5. Germline assignment: CDR1 SEHNR and CDR2 FQNEAQ (reference sequence). The DNA of the CDR3 is TGTGCCAGCAGCGCCGACAGGGTCCAGCCCCAGCATTTT. The encoded protein is CASSADRVQPQHF. Full variable domain (rest looked up from reference TRBV7-9 and TRBJ1-5): DTGVSQNPRHKITKRGQNVTFRCDPISEHNRLYWYRQTLGQGPEFLTYFQNEAQLEKSRLLSDRFSAERPKGSFSTLEIQRTEQGDSAMYLCASSADRVQPQHFGDGTRLSIL.

This clone was seen a few times. This chain links TRBV19 with TRBJ1-5; TRBD1 might be the D (5 bases). This CDR3 region has 15 residues. Trimming stripped 5 bases from V and 2 bases from J, with 13 bases between. Germline V gives CDR1 LNHDA, CDR2 SQIVND (reference sequence). CDR3 protein: CASSPGGGGNQPQHF. CDR3 DNA: TGTGCCAGTAGTCCCGGGGGAGGAGGCAATCAGCCCCAGCATTTT.

The gene calls are TRBV28 and TRBJ2-1; 9 nucleotides align to TRBD1. J gave up 8 bases and V 7 bases, and 12 bases lay outside the gene matches. CDR3 length: 15 amino acids. Germline assignment: CDR1 MDHEN and CDR2 SYDVKM. The chain's CDR3 is CASIPSGQGLHEQFF. CDR3 in DNA: TGTGCCAGCATTCCCTCCGGACAGGGGTTACATGAGCAGTTCTTC.

The V gene is TRBV5-4, the J gene TRBJ2-2; weak D call: TRBD2 (7 bases). The CDR3 totals 16 residues. Germline CDR1 is SGHNT and CDR2 is YYREEE (reference sequence). The V gene lost 3 bases and the J gene lost 3 bases, with 15 bases spanning the gap. This CDR3 reads CASSWGRGADTGELFF. DNA of the CDR3: TGTGCCAGCAGCTGGGGGAGGGGGGCAGACACCGGGGAGCTGTTTTTT.

The V gene is TRBV5-1, the J gene TRBJ2-7; D perhaps matches TRBD2 (7 bases). V lost 4 bases to trimming and J lost 7 bases, with 15 bases between them. Germline assignment: CDR1 SGHRS and CDR2 YFSETQ. The CDR3 is 13 residues long. CDR3 protein: CASSPEGGREQYF. In nucleotides, the CDR3 is TGCGCCAGCAGCCCGGAGGGGGGGCGTGAGCAGTACTTC.

Only a few counts were recorded for this clone. The chain carries TRBV18 and TRBJ2-7, with D possibly matching TRBD2 (5 bases). CDR1 is KGHSH, CDR2 LQKENI, per germline. The CDR3 is made up of 13 amino acids. V shed 3 bases and J shed 6 bases, with 12 bases lying between them. The CDR3, as DNA: TGTGCCAGCTCACCGTTGGACTTGGCCGAGCAGTACTTC. Encoded protein: CASSPLDLAEQYF. Supplemented by reference TRBV18 and TRBJ2-7, the full variable domain reads NAGVMQNPRHLVRRRGQEARLRCSPMKGHSHVYWYRQLPEEGLKFMVYLQKENIIDESGMPKERFSAEFPKEGPSILRIQQVVRGDSAAYFCASSPLDLAEQYFGPGTRLTVT.

The V gene is TRBV19, the J gene TRBJ2-7; 8 positions match TRBD2. V dropped 8 bases and J dropped 7; count of bases not matched to a gene: 13. Germline loops: CDR1 LNHDA, CDR2 SQIVND (reference sequence). This CDR3 has 14 residues. CDR3 loop: CASRESGRPLEQYF. The CDR3 DNA sequence: TGTGCCAGTCGGGAGAGCGGGAGACCATTAGAGCAGTACTTC.

The gene calls are TRBV6-5 and TRBJ2-1, with TRBD2 matching over 8 bases. Germline CDR1 MNHEY, CDR2 SVGAGI. V gave up 5 bases and J gave up 2 bases; unmatched junction bases: 5. This CDR3 region has 15 residues. The chain's CDR3 is CASSLYGGAYNEQFF. CDR3 in DNA: TGTGCCAGCAGTCTTTACGGGGGGGCCTACAATGAGCAGTTCTTC.

This chain uses TRBV11-3 with TRBJ2-1; possibly TRBD1 for D (6 bases). CDR3 size: 16 residues. The germline V and J ends were trimmed by 0 bases and 0 bases, with 9 bases remaining between them. Germline CDR1 is SGHNT and CDR2 is YENEEA. The CDR3 DNA is TGTGCCAGCAGCTTAGAAGGGGGATACTCCTACAATGAGCAGTTCTTC. Its translation is CASSLEGGYSYNEQFF.

The chain recombines TRBV7-8 with TRBJ2-7; D might be TRBD2 (6 bases). Germline V gene data show CDR1 as SGHVS and CDR2 as FQNEAQ. The CDR3 extends over 15 amino acids. Deletions cut 0 bases from V and 0 bases from J, with 9 bases between. The CDR3 region has the DNA TGTGCCAGCAGCTTAGCGCTCGGGGGCTCCTACGAGCAGTACTTC. Translating it yields CASSLALGGSYEQYF.

The chain carries TRBV7-9 and TRBJ2-5; no definite D call. The V gene lost 6 bases and the J gene lost 6 bases, with 14 bases spanning the gap. Germline V gene data show CDR1 as SEHNR and CDR2 as FQNEAQ (reference sequence). CDR3 length: 13 residues. This chain's CDR3 is CASSLPRYKTQYF. Written as DNA, the CDR3 is TGTGCCAGCAGTCTTCCGAGGTATAAGACCCAGTACTTC.

The sample holds one count of this clone. The V gene is TRBV2, the J gene TRBJ2-7; 9 bases line up with TRBD2. Gene TRBJ2-1 matches the end of the DNA better, so the J call may be wrong. The germline CDR1 and CDR2 sequences are SNHLY and FYNNEI. The CDR3 has 14 amino acids. This CDR3 reads CASSDSGSVNEQFF. CDR3 sequence (DNA): TGTGCCAGCAGTGATAGCGGGAGCGTCAATGAGCAGTTCTTC.

CDR3: CASSQTILAGDTQYF. CDR3 nucleotides: TGTGCCAGCAGCCAAACCATACTAGCGGGAGATACGCAGTATTTT. The rearrangement links TRBV7-8 to TRBJ2-3, with 9 bases identical to TRBD2. Germline CDR1 and CDR2: SGHVS and FQNEAQ. The CDR3 sequence is 15 residues long. Trimming took 5 bases from V and 5 from J; bases not matched to a gene: 8.

The chain uses TRBV11-3 and TRBJ2-6, with TRBD1 as a possible D gene (6 bases). The CDR3 loop spans 17 amino acids. V dropped 4 bases and J dropped 3 bases, with 16 bases sitting between them. Germline lookup yields CDR1 SGHNT and CDR2 YENEEA. The CDR3 nucleotides are TGTGCCAGCAGCTCGACAGGCCCGTGGCATGGGGCCAACGTCCTGACTTTC. Protein: CASSSTGPWHGANVLTF.

The chain joins TRBV5-1 to TRBJ2-5, with unresolved D. This CDR3 is built from 11 residues. V dropped 8 bases and J dropped 3 bases, with 8 bases sitting between them. From germline, CDR1 is SGHRS and CDR2 YFSETQ. The CDR3 reads CASSLKETQYF. For the CDR3, the DNA is TGCGCCAGTTCCTTAAAAGAGACCCAGTACTTC.

This sequence joins TRBV6-1 and TRBJ1-5, with D maybe TRBD1 (5 bases). Trimming cost V 3 bases and J 0 bases, with 12 bases left between them. CDR1 and CDR2 (germline): MNHNS, SASEGT. The CDR3 extends over 16 amino acids. This CDR3 reads CASSEYGGISNQPQHF. The CDR3 nucleotides read TGTGCCAGCAGTGAGTACGGGGGGATTAGCAATCAGCCCCAGCATTTT.

The rearrangement links TRBV5-1 to TRBJ1-4; 7 bases match TRBD1. Germline V gene sequence: CDR1 SGHRS, CDR2 YFSETQ. With 0 bases clipped from V and 8 bases from J, the junction kept 7 bases outside the gene matches. This CDR3 is 15 amino acids long. CDR3 in amino acids: CASSLAPAGGEKLFF. DNA for the CDR3: TGCGCCAGCAGCTTGGCCCCGGCAGGGGGGGAAAAACTGTTTTTT.

V usage is TRBV7-6 and J usage is TRBJ2-1; 12 nucleotides match TRBD2. The junction had 9 bases not matched to a gene; V was cut back by 5 bases and J by 7 bases. Per germline, CDR1 SGHVS and CDR2 FNYEAQ. CDR3 length: 16 residues. CDR3 protein: CASSHRLAGGGNEQFF. CDR3 nucleotide sequence: TGTGCCAGCAGCCACAGGCTAGCGGGAGGGGGGAATGAGCAGTTCTTC.

The chain combines TRBV11-1 with TRBJ2-3; 12 bases line up with TRBD1. Germline CDR1 reads SGHAT; CDR2 reads FQDESV (reference sequence). With 6 bases clipped from V and 5 bases from J, the junction kept 9 bases outside the gene matches. The CDR3 is made up of 16 amino acids. As DNA, the CDR3 is TGTGCCAGCAGTGTAGGGGACAGGGGGCGACGAGATACGCAGTATTTT. It encodes CASSVGDRGRRDTQYF.

V is TRBV19 and J is TRBJ2-5; TRBD2 might be the D (6 bases). From germline, CDR1 is LNHDA and CDR2 SQIVND (reference sequence). The CDR3 sequence is 14 residues long. With 6 bases removed from V and 5 bases from J, the gap between germline ends came to 16 bases. This CDR3 is CASRKTRRAETQYF. The CDR3 DNA sequence: TGTGCCAGTAGGAAAACTAGGAGGGCGGAGACCCAGTACTTC.

With regard to this clone: Mismatch with germline at one junction end may stem from a read error. This chain links TRBV28 with TRBJ1-1; no firm D call. CDR1 and CDR2 (germline): MDHEN, SYDVKM. The CDR3 is made up of 15 amino acids. CDR3 loop: CASSLWTGMNTEAFF. Here the CDR3 DNA reads TGTGCCAGCAGTCTATGGACTGGCATGAACACTGAAGCTTTCTTT.

The chain uses TRBV7-2 and TRBJ2-3; D is uncertain. With 4 bases removed from V and 6 bases from J, the gap between germline ends came to 8 bases. Per the germline V gene, CDR1 is SGHTA and CDR2 is FQGNSA. The CDR3 runs to 12 residues. CDR3 in amino acids: CASSSLGDTQYF. CDR3 coding DNA: TGTGCCAGCAGCTCCTTGGGCGATACGCAGTATTTT.

This clone has only a few counts. This sequence joins TRBV9 and TRBJ1-5; 9 bases are shared with TRBD1. Per the germline V gene, CDR1 is SGDLS and CDR2 is YYNGEE. CDR3 length: 16 amino acids. Trimming took 4 bases from V and 0 from J; bases not matched to a gene: 5. The CDR3 is CASSPRDRDSNQPQHF. CDR3 sequence (DNA): TGTGCCAGCAGCCCGAGGGACAGGGATAGCAATCAGCCCCAGCATTTT.

Here the CDR3 DNA reads TGTGCCAGCAGCTTAGGACAGGGGGCAGCCTACGAGCAGTACTTC. It codes for CASSLGQGAAYEQYF. The chain combines TRBV7-9 with TRBJ2-7; 10 bases line up with TRBD1. CDR3 length: 15 residues. CDR1 and CDR2 (germline): SEHNR, FQNEAQ (reference sequence). The V gene end was trimmed by 1 base and the J gene end by 2 bases; junction bases not matched to a gene: 2. Looking up the rest from reference TRBV7-9 and TRBJ2-7 gives the full variable domain: DTGVSQNPRHKITKRGQNVTFRCDPISEHNRLYWYRQTLGQGPEFLTYFQNEAQLEKSRLLSDRFSAERPKGSFSTLEIQRTEQGDSAMYLCASSLGQGAAYEQYFGPGTRLTVT.

The V call is TRBV27, the J call TRBJ2-3; 9 nucleotides align to TRBD2. The V gene end was trimmed by 1 base and the J gene end by 5 bases; junction bases not matched to a gene: 1. Germline V gene sequence: CDR1 MNHEY, CDR2 SMNVEV (reference sequence). The CDR3 length is 14 residues. This CDR3 reads CASSLWRGGDTQYF. The CDR3 DNA is TGTGCCAGCAGTTTATGGCGGGGGGGAGATACGCAGTATTTT.